This T cell receptor beta chain was found in a study of blood T cell repertoires in COVID-19. Generated by immunoSEQ multiplex PCR, the TCRdb table keeps only in-frame clones and is missing some. The sample includes more than 200,000 clones, around 90% of them seen just once. The CDR3 extends over 16 amino acids. Trimming took 5 bases from V and 4 from J; bases not matched to a gene: 7. Per germline, CDR1 MDHEN and CDR2 SYDVKM. The rearrangement links TRBV28 to TRBJ2-1, with 11 bases fitting TRBD2. The sequence derives from a man older than 75 with acute or convalescent COVID-19. Sequencing input: peripheral blood. Here the CDR3 reads CASSPGTSGGYNEQFF. The CDR3, as DNA: TGTGCCAGCAGTCCGGGGACTAGCGGAGGTTACAATGAGCAGTTCTTC.